This T cell receptor (beta chain) was documented in a study of early T cells in non-severe SARS-CoV-2 infection. Unique molecular identifiers were added to individual cDNA molecules. TCRdb re-called the 5' RACE reads through MiXCR, storing one row per CDR3 protein. The sample carries approximately 47,000 distinct CDR3 sequences, around 6.5% recorded once. Trimming cost V 5 bases and J 5 bases, with 14 bases left between them. Germline V gives CDR1 SGHDT, CDR2 YYEEEE. The CDR3 is made up of 14 amino acids. The source is an adult who was a healthcare worker with PCR-confirmed SARS-CoV-2 infection or an uninfected control (not recorded which). The source was whole blood, collected at baseline. V gene TRBV5-6 combines with J gene TRBJ1-5, with D hard to call. The CDR3 reads CASRRKDGDQPQHF. DNA for the CDR3: TGTGCCAGCAGAAGGAAGGACGGAGATCAGCCCCAGCATTTT. The full variable domain, completed using reference TRBV5-6 and TRBJ1-5, is DAGVTQSPTHLIKTRGQQVTLRCSPKSGHDTVSWYQQALGQGPQFIFQYYEEEERQRGNFPDRFSGHQFPNYSSELNVNALLLGDSALYLCASRRKDGDQPQHFGDGTRLSIL.